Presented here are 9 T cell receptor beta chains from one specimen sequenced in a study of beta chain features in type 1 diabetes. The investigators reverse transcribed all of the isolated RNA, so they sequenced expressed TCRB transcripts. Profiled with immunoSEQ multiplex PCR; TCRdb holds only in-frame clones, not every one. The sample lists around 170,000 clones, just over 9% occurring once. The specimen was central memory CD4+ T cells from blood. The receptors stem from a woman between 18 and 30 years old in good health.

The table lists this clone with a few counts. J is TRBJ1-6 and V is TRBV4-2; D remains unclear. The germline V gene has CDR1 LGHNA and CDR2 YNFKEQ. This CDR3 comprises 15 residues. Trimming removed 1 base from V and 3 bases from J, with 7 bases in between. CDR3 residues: CASSQGAGYNSPLHF. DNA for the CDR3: TGTGCCAGCAGCCAAGGGGCGGGCTATAATTCACCCCTCCACTTT.

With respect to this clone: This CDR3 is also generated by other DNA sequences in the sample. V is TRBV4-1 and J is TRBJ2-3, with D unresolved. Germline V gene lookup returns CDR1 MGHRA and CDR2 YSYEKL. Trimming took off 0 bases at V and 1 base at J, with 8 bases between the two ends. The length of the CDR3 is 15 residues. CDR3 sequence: CASSQDRSGTDTQYF. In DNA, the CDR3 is TGCGCCAGCAGCCAAGATCGAAGCGGCACAGATACGCAGTATTTT.

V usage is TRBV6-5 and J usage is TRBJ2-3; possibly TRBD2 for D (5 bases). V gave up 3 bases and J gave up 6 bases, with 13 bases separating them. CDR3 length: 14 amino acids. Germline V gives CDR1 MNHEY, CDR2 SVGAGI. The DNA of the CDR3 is TGTGCCAGCAGTTATAGCGATAGCCGGGATACGCAGTATTTT. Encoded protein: CASSYSDSRDTQYF.

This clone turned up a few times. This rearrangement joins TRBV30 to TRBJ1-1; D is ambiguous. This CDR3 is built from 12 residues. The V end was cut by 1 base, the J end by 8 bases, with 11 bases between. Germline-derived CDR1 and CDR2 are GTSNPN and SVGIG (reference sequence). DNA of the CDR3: TGTGCCTGGAGTGAGTGGCCCAGGGAAGCTTTCTTT. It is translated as CAWSEWPREAFF.

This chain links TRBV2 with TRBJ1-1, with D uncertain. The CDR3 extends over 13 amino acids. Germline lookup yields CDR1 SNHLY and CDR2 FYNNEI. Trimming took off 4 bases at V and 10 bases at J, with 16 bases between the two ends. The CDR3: CASSVEAGLGAFF. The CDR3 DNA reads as TGTGCCAGCAGTGTTGAGGCCGGACTGGGAGCTTTCTTT. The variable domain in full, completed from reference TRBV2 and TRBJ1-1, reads EPEVTQTPSHQVTQMGQEVILRCVPISNHLYFYWYRQILGQKVEFLVSFYNNEISEKSEIFDDQFSVERPDGSNFTLKIRSTKLEDSAMYFCASSVEAGLGAFFGQGTRLTVV.

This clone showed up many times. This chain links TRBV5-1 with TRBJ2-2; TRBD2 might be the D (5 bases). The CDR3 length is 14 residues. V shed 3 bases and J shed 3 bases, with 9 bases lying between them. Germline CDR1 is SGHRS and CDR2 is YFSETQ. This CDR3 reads CASSWTPDTGELFF. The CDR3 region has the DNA TGCGCCAGCAGCTGGACTCCCGACACCGGGGAGCTGTTTTTT.

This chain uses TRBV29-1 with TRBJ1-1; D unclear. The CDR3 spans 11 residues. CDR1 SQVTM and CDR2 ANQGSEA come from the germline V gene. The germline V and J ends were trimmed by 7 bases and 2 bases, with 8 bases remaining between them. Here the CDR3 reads CSASSNTEAFF. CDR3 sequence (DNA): TGCAGCGCTTCCTCTAACACTGAAGCTTTCTTT.

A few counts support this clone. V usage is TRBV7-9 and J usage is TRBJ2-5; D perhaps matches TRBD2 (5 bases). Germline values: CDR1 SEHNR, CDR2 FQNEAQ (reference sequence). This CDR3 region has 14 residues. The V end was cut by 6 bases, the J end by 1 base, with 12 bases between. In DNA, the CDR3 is TGTGCCAGCAGGATGGGAGCGGTCCAAGAGACCCAGTACTTC. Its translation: CASRMGAVQETQYF. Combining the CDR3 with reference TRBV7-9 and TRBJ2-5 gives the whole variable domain DTGVSQNPRHKITKRGQNVTFRCDPISEHNRLYWYRQTLGQGPEFLTYFQNEAQLEKSRLLSDRFSAERPKGSFSTLEIQRTEQGDSAMYLCASRMGAVQETQYFGPGTRLLVL.

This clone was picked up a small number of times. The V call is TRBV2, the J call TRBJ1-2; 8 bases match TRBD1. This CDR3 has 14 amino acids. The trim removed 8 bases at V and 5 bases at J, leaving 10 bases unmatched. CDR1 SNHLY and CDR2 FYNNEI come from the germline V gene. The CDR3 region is CASSKGDRTYGYTF. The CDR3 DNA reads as TGTGCCAGCTCGAAAGGGGACAGGACTTATGGCTACACCTTC.